These 12 T cell receptor beta chains were all obtained from the same sample, sequenced in a study of shared clonotypes between healthy human individuals. Generated by immunoSEQ multiplex PCR, the TCRdb table keeps only in-frame clones and is missing some. The profile shows about 490,000 clones, 70% to 80% of them singletons. Sequencing was carried out using PBMCs. These receptors were taken from a woman aged 40 to 55 in good health. Some clones in this sample may be carry-over from other donors' samples.

Concerning this clone: Different DNA sequences within this sample yield the same CDR3. This sequence joins TRBV7-2 and TRBJ2-1; no reliable D call. The CDR3 is made up of 11 amino acids. Trimming pared 0 bases from V and 9 bases from J, leaving 3 bases between. Looked up from germline, CDR1 is SGHTA and CDR2 is FQGNSA. CDR3 DNA sequence: TGTGCCAGCAGCTTAGCTGTTGAGCAGTTCTTC. This gives the protein CASSLAVEQFF.

The chain uses TRBV28 and TRBJ2-3; D unclear. Germline lookup yields CDR1 MDHEN and CDR2 SYDVKM. This CDR3 contains 13 residues. With 5 bases removed from V and 5 bases from J, the gap between germline ends came to 11 bases. The CDR3, as DNA: TGTGCCAGCAGTCTACGGGCCAGAGATACGCAGTATTTT. Protein sequence: CASSLRARDTQYF. Complete variable domain (other parts from reference TRBV28 and TRBJ2-3): DVKVTQSSRYLVKRTGEKVFLECVQDMDHENMFWYRQDPGLGLRLIYFSYDVKMKEKGDIPEGYSVSREKKERFSLILESASTNQTSMYLCASSLRARDTQYFGPGTRLTVL.

V is TRBV6-5 and J is TRBJ2-7, with 15 bases aligning to TRBD2. Germline CDR1 is MNHEY and CDR2 is SVGAGI. The CDR3 has 13 amino acids. With 10 bases clipped from V and 10 bases from J, the junction kept 8 bases outside the gene matches. The CDR3 bases are TGTGCCACTTCCTCGGGACTAGCGGGAGGACAGTACTTC. Residues: CATSSGLAGGQYF.

The chain joins TRBV6-7 to TRBJ2-7; 9 nucleotides align to TRBD1. TRBV6-7 is flagged as an ORF with uncertain function. The CDR3 consists of 14 residues. V gave up 5 bases and J gave up 6 bases; unmatched junction bases: 8. CDR3 DNA: TGTGCCAGCAGTCGTCCTCCGGGACAGGGCGAGCAGTACTTC. Translation gives CASSRPPGQGEQYF.

This clone was counted only a few times. The J gene is TRBJ2-3, the V gene TRBV30, with unresolved D. Trimming shortened V by 3 bases and J by 8 bases, and 9 bases separated the two germline ends. From germline, CDR1 is GTSNPN and CDR2 SVGIG (reference sequence). This CDR3 contains 11 residues. CDR3 residues: CAWRGSGTQYF. CDR3 in DNA: TGTGCCTGGAGAGGGTCTGGTACGCAGTATTTT.

The chain combines TRBV6-6 with TRBJ2-7, with D possibly being TRBD1 (5 bases). V was shortened by 6 bases and J by 5 bases, with 11 bases between the two germline ends. This CDR3 region has 12 residues. CDR1 is MNHNY, CDR2 SVGAGI, per germline (reference sequence). The CDR3 loop reads CASSQKGNEQYF. CDR3 nucleotides: TGTGCCAGCAGCCAAAAGGGGAACGAGCAGTACTTC.

The chain has TRBV7-6 and TRBJ2-5; 7 nucleotides align to TRBD2. Per the germline V gene, CDR1 is SGHVS and CDR2 is FNYEAQ. The CDR3 sequence is 16 residues long. V shed 1 base and J 5 bases; nucleotides not matched to a gene: 10. Here the CDR3 reads CASSLGVTAGVETQYF. Here the CDR3 DNA reads TGTGCCAGCAGCTTAGGAGTTACGGCGGGAGTCGAGACCCAGTACTTC.

On this clone itself: The junction departs from the called germline gene at one end, perhaps through a read error. Other nucleotide sequences in the sample specify the same CDR3. J is TRBJ2-7 and V is TRBV6-1, with D possibly being TRBD1 (5 bases). Germline CDR1 reads MNHNS; CDR2 reads SASEGT. There are 13 residues in the CDR3. Here the CDR3 reads CASSEAGAGRSSF. For the CDR3, the DNA is TGTGCCAGCAGTGAAGCTGGAGCAGGGCGAAGTAGCTTC.

V usage is TRBV27 and J usage is TRBJ2-2, with TRBD1 matching 8 bases. The CDR3 loop spans 17 amino acids. Germline CDR1 reads MNHEY; CDR2 reads SMNVEV (reference sequence). V was pared by 1 base and J by 2 bases, with 6 bases of the junction left unmatched. The CDR3 DNA reads TGTGCCAGCAGTTTATACCGCCAGGGGGCAAACACCGGGGAGCTGTTTTTT. It encodes CASSLYRQGANTGELFF.

The chain is built from TRBV13 and TRBJ2-7, with 7 bases that match TRBD1. J gave up 6 bases and V 4 bases, and 6 bases lay outside the gene matches. Per the germline V gene, CDR1 is PRHDT and CDR2 is FYEKMQ (reference sequence). This CDR3 contains 13 residues. The CDR3 coding sequence is TGTGCCAGCAGCTCGACGGACAGGACCGAGCAGTACTTC. It is translated as CASSSTDRTEQYF.

The genes are TRBV19 and TRBJ2-2; no definite D call. Germline CDR1 reads LNHDA; CDR2 reads SQIVND (reference sequence). The CDR3 is made up of 13 amino acids. Trimming pared 5 bases from V and 5 bases from J, leaving 9 bases between. CDR3: CASSARGTGELFF. The DNA for the CDR3 is TGTGCCAGTAGTGCCCGTGGGACCGGGGAGCTGTTTTTT.

The V call is TRBV5-1, the J call TRBJ1-1; 8 positions agree with TRBD1. Germline CDR1 and CDR2: SGHRS and YFSETQ. The J segment lost 1 base and the V segment lost 3 bases, leaving 5 bases of the junction unmatched. The CDR3 has 15 amino acids. In DNA form, the CDR3 reads TGCGCCAGCAGCTCGACTGGACAGGGGAACACTGAAGCTTTCTTT. It yields the protein CASSSTGQGNTEAFF. Based on the CDR3 plus reference TRBV5-1 and TRBJ1-1, the full variable domain is KAGVTQTPRYLIKTRGQQVTLSCSPISGHRSVSWYQQTPGQGLQFLFEYFSETQRNKGNFPGRFSGRQFSNSRSEMNVSTLELGDSALYLCASSSTGQGNTEAFFGQGTRLTVV.